The rows below give T cell receptor beta chains drawn from one sample of a study of T cell responses to AZD1222 COVID-19 vaccine. The assay was immunoSEQ multiplex PCR, and TCRdb's table has in-frame clones only and misses some. The sample holds under 200,000 clones, around 86% seen once. The sequencing used peripheral blood, collected on day 0 of MenACWY control vaccination. The receptor source for this set is an adult in good health. Each CDR3 is given with its conserved first and last residue. The D gene is left open where the match is weak. Only part of the rows carry a size: once, few, many, or a class if the clone is expanded.

D gene: NA
J gene: TRBJ2-5
clone size: NA
V gene: TRBV5-4
CDR3 protein: CASRGPGGAEETQYF
CDR3 DNA: TGTGCCAGCAGGGGCCCGGGGGGCGCGGAGGAGACCCAGTACTTC

D gene: NA
J gene: TRBJ1-4
clone size: NA
V gene: TRBV7-2
CDR3 protein: CASSFRTATNEKLFF
CDR3 DNA: TGTGCCAGCAGCTTCCGGACGGCAACTAATGAAAAACTGTTTTTT

D gene: NA
J gene: TRBJ1-2
clone size: NA
V gene: TRBV9
CDR3 protein: CASSVDRDYGYTF
CDR3 DNA: TGTGCCAGCAGCGTAGACAGGGACTATGGCTACACCTTC

D gene: NA
J gene: TRBJ1-2
clone size: NA
V gene: TRBV28
CDR3 protein: CASRGTPGYTF
CDR3 DNA: TGTGCCAGCAGAGGGACACCAGGCTACACCTTC

D gene: NA
J gene: TRBJ1-1
clone size: NA
V gene: TRBV7-2
CDR3 protein: CASSLEAVGTEAFF
CDR3 DNA: TGTGCCAGCAGCTTAGAGGCCGTGGGAACTGAAGCTTTCTTT

D gene: NA
J gene: TRBJ1-4
clone size: NA
V gene: TRBV5-1
CDR3 protein: CASSLAGTTNEKLFF
CDR3 DNA: TGCGCCAGCAGCCTCGCAGGGACAACTAATGAAAAACTGTTTTTT

D gene: NA
J gene: TRBJ1-4
clone size: few
V gene: TRBV21-1
CDR3 protein: CASSKGGGGDEKLFF
CDR3 DNA: TGTGCCAGCAGCAAGGGGGGAGGAGGGGATGAAAAACTGTTTTTT

D gene: NA
J gene: TRBJ2-7
clone size: NA
V gene: TRBV29-1
CDR3 protein: CSVERPGSYEQYF
CDR3 DNA: TGCAGCGTTGAGAGACCCGGTTCCTACGAGCAGTACTTC

D gene: NA
J gene: TRBJ2-7
clone size: NA
V gene: TRBV5-1
CDR3 protein: CASSLGWGSAYEQYF
CDR3 DNA: TGCGCCAGCAGCTTGGGCTGGGGCTCTGCCTACGAGCAGTACTTC

D gene: NA
J gene: TRBJ2-7
clone size: NA
V gene: TRBV15
CDR3 protein: CATSSGTGTFYEQYF
CDR3 DNA: TGTGCCACCAGCAGTGGAACCGGGACTTTTTACGAGCAGTACTTC

D gene: NA
J gene: TRBJ1-2
clone size: NA
V gene: TRBV5-6
CDR3 protein: CASTIMESYGYTF
CDR3 DNA: TGTGCCAGCACCATCATGGAGTCTTATGGCTACACCTTC

D gene: NA
J gene: TRBJ2-7
clone size: NA
V gene: TRBV18
CDR3 protein: CASSTRGKSSYEQYF
CDR3 DNA: TGTGCCAGCTCGACACGGGGCAAGAGCTCCTACGAGCAGTACTTC

D gene: NA
J gene: TRBJ1-1
clone size: NA
V gene: TRBV5-1
CDR3 protein: CASSQGLTEAFF
CDR3 DNA: TGCGCCAGCAGCCAAGGGTTAACTGAAGCTTTCTTT

D gene: TRBD1
J gene: TRBJ2-5
clone size: NA
V gene: TRBV28
CDR3 protein: CASSRDRDPETQYF
CDR3 DNA: TGTGCCAGCAGCCGCGACAGGGATCCCGAGACCCAGTACTTC

D gene: NA
J gene: TRBJ2-1
clone size: NA
V gene: TRBV28
CDR3 protein: CASSLGGNFYNEQFF
CDR3 DNA: TGTGCCAGCAGTTTAGGCGGGAACTTTTACAATGAGCAGTTCTTC

D gene: NA
J gene: TRBJ1-1
clone size: NA
V gene: TRBV9
CDR3 protein: CASSPSLNTEAFF
CDR3 DNA: TGTGCCAGCAGCCCCTCCCTGAACACTGAAGCTTTCTTT

D gene: TRBD2
J gene: TRBJ2-3
clone size: NA
V gene: TRBV11-2
CDR3 protein: CASSSLAGGDTQYF
CDR3 DNA: TGTGCCAGCAGCTCACTAGCGGGCGGGGATACGCAGTATTTT

D gene: NA
J gene: TRBJ2-7
clone size: few
V gene: TRBV11-2
CDR3 protein: CASSLGTNFYGSAEQYF
CDR3 DNA: TGTGCCAGCAGCTTAGGCACGAATTTTTACGGTTCTGCCGAGCAGTACTTC

D gene: NA
J gene: TRBJ2-2
clone size: once
V gene: TRBV7-2
CDR3 protein: CASSLGGNTGELFF
CDR3 DNA: TGTGCCAGCAGCTTAGGGGGGAACACCGGGGAGCTGTTTTTT

D gene: TRBD2
J gene: TRBJ2-7
clone size: NA
V gene: TRBV9
CDR3 protein: CASSSGTSGSVEQYF
CDR3 DNA: TGTGCCAGCAGCAGCGGGACTAGCGGGAGTGTCGAGCAGTACTTC

D gene: NA
J gene: TRBJ1-6
clone size: few
V gene: TRBV9
CDR3 protein: CASSGTMGGGSPLHF
CDR3 DNA: TGTGCCAGCAGCGGAACAATGGGTGGTGGATCACCCCTCCACTTT

D gene: NA
J gene: TRBJ1-1
clone size: NA
V gene: TRBV13
CDR3 protein: CASSLEQGRTEAFF
CDR3 DNA: TGTGCCAGCAGCTTAGAGCAGGGGAGGACTGAAGCTTTCTTT

D gene: NA
J gene: TRBJ1-6
clone size: few
V gene: TRBV27
CDR3 protein: CASSWRQNNSPLHF
CDR3 DNA: TGTGCCAGCAGCTGGAGACAGAATAATTCACCCCTCCACTTT

D gene: TRBD1
J gene: TRBJ1-2
clone size: NA
V gene: TRBV5-1
CDR3 protein: CASSFGQGADYGYTF
CDR3 DNA: TGCGCCAGCAGCTTCGGACAGGGGGCGGACTATGGCTACACCTTC

D gene: TRBD1
J gene: TRBJ1-2
clone size: NA
V gene: TRBV6-5
CDR3 protein: CASSAGQGANYGYTF
CDR3 DNA: TGTGCCAGCAGCGCGGGACAGGGCGCTAACTATGGCTACACCTTT

D gene: NA
J gene: TRBJ1-6
clone size: once
V gene: TRBV6-2/TRBV6-3
CDR3 protein: CASSYRETPLHF
CDR3 DNA: TGTGCCAGCAGTTATCGGGAAACACCCCTCCACTTT

D gene: NA
J gene: TRBJ2-5
clone size: NA
V gene: TRBV27
CDR3 protein: CASSFWGGAGETQYF
CDR3 DNA: TGTGCCAGCAGTTTCTGGGGGGGGGCCGGAGAGACCCAGTACTTC

D gene: NA
J gene: TRBJ1-2
clone size: NA
V gene: TRBV7-2
CDR3 protein: CASYRTGSYGYTF
CDR3 DNA: TGTGCCAGCTACCGGACGGGATCCTATGGCTACACCTTC

D gene: NA
J gene: TRBJ1-6
clone size: NA
V gene: TRBV28
CDR3 protein: CASSYPPGSPLHF
CDR3 DNA: TGTGCCAGCAGTTACCCCCCGGGTTCACCCCTCCACTTT

D gene: NA
J gene: TRBJ1-1
clone size: once
V gene: TRBV4-3
CDR3 protein: CASSQDILTSTMNTEAFF
CDR3 DNA: TGCGCCAGCAGCCAAGATATATTAACGTCCACCATGAACACTGAAGCTTTCTTT

D gene: NA
J gene: TRBJ2-6
clone size: NA
V gene: TRBV21-1
CDR3 protein: CASSLRMRAGANVLTF
CDR3 DNA: TGTGCCAGCAGCCTTCGCATGAGGGCTGGGGCCAACGTCCTGACTTTC

D gene: TRBD1
J gene: TRBJ2-7
clone size: NA
V gene: TRBV7-8
CDR3 protein: CASSFNKGARGSYEQYF
CDR3 DNA: TGTGCCAGCAGCTTTAACAAGGGGGCTAGAGGATCCTACGAGCAGTACTTC

D gene: NA
J gene: TRBJ1-4
clone size: few
V gene: TRBV11-2
CDR3 protein: CASSGGGGGLREKLFF
CDR3 DNA: TGTGCCAGCAGTGGTGGGGGGGGCGGACTTCGGGAAAAACTGTTTTTT

D gene: NA
J gene: TRBJ1-1
clone size: NA
V gene: TRBV3-1/TRBV3-2
CDR3 protein: CASSQVGTANTEAFF
CDR3 DNA: TGTGCCAGCAGCCAGGTAGGGACGGCGAACACTGAAGCTTTCTTT

D gene: NA
J gene: TRBJ1-6
clone size: NA
V gene: TRBV14
CDR3 protein: CASSQEGASSYNSPLHF
CDR3 DNA: TGTGCCAGCAGCCAAGAGGGAGCGAGCTCCTATAATTCACCCCTCCACTTT

D gene: NA
J gene: TRBJ2-1
clone size: once
V gene: TRBV7-6
CDR3 protein: CASSFGNEQFF
CDR3 DNA: TGTGCCAGCAGCTTTGGCAATGAGCAGTTCTTC

D gene: NA
J gene: TRBJ1-1
clone size: NA
V gene: TRBV4-1
CDR3 protein: CASSQADSGTAEAFF
CDR3 DNA: TGCGCCAGCAGCCAAGCGGACTCGGGTACGGCTGAAGCTTTCTTT

D gene: TRBD2
J gene: TRBJ2-1
clone size: NA
V gene: TRBV7-9
CDR3 protein: CASSLGGGANEQFF
CDR3 DNA: TGTGCCAGCAGCTTGGGCGGGGGGGCGAATGAGCAGTTCTTC

D gene: NA
J gene: TRBJ2-5
clone size: NA
V gene: TRBV28
CDR3 protein: CASSLNRQHQETQYF
CDR3 DNA: TGTGCCAGCAGTTTGAACCGACAGCACCAAGAGACCCAGTACTTC

D gene: NA
J gene: TRBJ2-1
clone size: NA
V gene: TRBV30
CDR3 protein: CAWSTSHNEQFF
CDR3 DNA: TGTGCCTGGAGTACCAGCCACAATGAGCAGTTCTTC

D gene: NA
J gene: TRBJ1-5
clone size: once
V gene: TRBV7-8
CDR3 protein: CASSPGRGSNQPQHF
CDR3 DNA: TGTGCCAGCAGCCCGGGAAGGGGTAGCAATCAGCCCCAGCATTTT

D gene: TRBD2
J gene: TRBJ2-2
clone size: NA
V gene: TRBV9
CDR3 protein: CASSVASTSGIAGELFF
CDR3 DNA: TGTGCCAGCAGCGTAGCCTCAACTAGCGGGATTGCCGGGGAGCTGTTTTTT

D gene: TRBD1
J gene: TRBJ1-6
clone size: NA
V gene: TRBV27
CDR3 protein: CASRLLTGTGRNSPLHF
CDR3 DNA: TGTGCCAGCAGACTACTTACCGGGACAGGGCGGAATTCACCCCTCCACTTT

D gene: NA
J gene: TRBJ2-1
clone size: NA
V gene: TRBV18
CDR3 protein: CASSPTEAYNEQFF
CDR3 DNA: TGTGCCAGCTCACCGACAGAGGCCTACAATGAGCAGTTCTTC

D gene: TRBD2
J gene: TRBJ2-3
clone size: NA
V gene: TRBV4-2
CDR3 protein: CASSQEGWEGATDTQYF
CDR3 DNA: TGTGCCAGCAGCCAAGAAGGGTGGGAGGGAGCCACAGATACGCAGTATTTT

D gene: NA
J gene: TRBJ1-5
clone size: once
V gene: TRBV28
CDR3 protein: CASSLIGDHSNQPQHF
CDR3 DNA: TGTGCCAGCAGTTTAATAGGGGATCATTCGAATCAGCCCCAGCATTTT

D gene: TRBD2
J gene: TRBJ2-7
clone size: NA
V gene: TRBV3-1/TRBV3-2
CDR3 protein: CASSQGAGGYYEQYF
CDR3 DNA: TGTGCCAGCAGCCAAGGTGCGGGAGGGTACTACGAGCAGTACTTC

D gene: NA
J gene: TRBJ1-3
clone size: NA
V gene: TRBV7-2
CDR3 protein: CASSLPGNTIYF
CDR3 DNA: TGTGCCAGCAGCTTACCCGGAAACACCATATATTTT

D gene: TRBD1
J gene: TRBJ1-1
clone size: NA
V gene: TRBV5-6
CDR3 protein: CASSTPRDRGRNTEAFF
CDR3 DNA: TGTGCCAGCAGCACCCCCCGGGACAGGGGCCGGAACACTGAAGCTTTCTTT

D gene: NA
J gene: TRBJ1-1
clone size: NA
V gene: TRBV7-9
CDR3 protein: CASSLVGNTEAFF
CDR3 DNA: TGTGCCAGCAGCTTAGTAGGGAACACTGAAGCTTTCTTT

D gene: TRBD1
J gene: TRBJ2-7
clone size: NA
V gene: TRBV6-1
CDR3 protein: CASSEEGQGAYEQYF
CDR3 DNA: TGTGCCAGCAGTGAAGAAGGACAGGGGGCCTACGAGCAGTACTTC

D gene: NA
J gene: TRBJ2-7
clone size: NA
V gene: TRBV5-1
CDR3 protein: CASSLGDGSYEQYF
CDR3 DNA: TGCGCCAGCAGCTTGGGGGACGGCTCCTACGAGCAGTACTTC